This T cell receptor beta chain came from a study of blood T cell repertoires in COVID-19. Looking at the study overall: Acute and convalescent COVID-19 specimens originated in the United States, Italy and Spain. PBMCs, B-cell-depleted T cells, or T cells provided the cDNA or gDNA that made up the material.

Under the authors' procedure: The assay estimated nucleated cells by amplifying reference gene primers. Assay: immunoSEQ multiplex PCR; the TCRdb copy retains only in-frame clones and omits some. V and J calls plus clone size are reproduced from that table; the DNA served to infer D and trimming. The sample holds 110,000 to 150,000 clones, 65% to 80% seen once. The CDR3 has 13 amino acids. Trimming cost V 4 bases and J 4 bases, with 8 bases left between them. Germline V gene data show CDR1 as SGHTA and CDR2 as FQGNSA. About this clone itself: This same CDR3 is encoded by further DNA sequences in the sample.

J is TRBJ1-5 and V is TRBV7-2, with a tentative D call TRBD1 (5 bases). The clonotype was recovered from a man between 60 and 75 years old with acute or convalescent COVID-19. The sample taken for sequencing was peripheral blood. The chain's CDR3 is CASSSGVNQPQHF. In DNA, the CDR3 is TGTGCCAGCAGCTCGGGGGTTAATCAGCCCCAGCATTTT.